This T cell receptor beta chain emerged from a study of STAT5B mutations in CD4+ large granular lymphocyte leukemia. Study at large: The CDR3 'QG' motif was associated with a particular HLA allele among healthy donors. Study-wide results and limits: Compared with healthy controls (2/35), patient top clones favored TRBV06 (8/27). Patient CD4-sorted repertoires looked more clonal than healthy CD4+ repertoires, even without putative leukemic clones. 25% of private leukemic clonotypes occurred rarely in other patients' non-leukemic repertoires.

Sequenced by immunoSEQ multiplex PCR; TCRdb stores in-frame clones only, minus some. The data contain some 38,000 clones, around 72% of them singletons. After removal of 0 bases from V and 4 bases from J, the junction contained 7 bases not matched to a gene. CDR3 length: 16 residues. Germline CDR1 is MNHEY and CDR2 is SVGAGI. As to this clone: The antigen is unknown.

V is TRBV6-5 and J is TRBJ2-7; 9 bases agree with TRBD1. The sample comprised CD4+ T cells from blood buffy coats. The source of this sequence is a human donor in good health. The CDR3 DNA follows: TGTGCCAGCAGTTACTCGCCGACAGGGGGAGGATACGAGCAGTACTTC. Amino acids: CASSYSPTGGGYEQYF.